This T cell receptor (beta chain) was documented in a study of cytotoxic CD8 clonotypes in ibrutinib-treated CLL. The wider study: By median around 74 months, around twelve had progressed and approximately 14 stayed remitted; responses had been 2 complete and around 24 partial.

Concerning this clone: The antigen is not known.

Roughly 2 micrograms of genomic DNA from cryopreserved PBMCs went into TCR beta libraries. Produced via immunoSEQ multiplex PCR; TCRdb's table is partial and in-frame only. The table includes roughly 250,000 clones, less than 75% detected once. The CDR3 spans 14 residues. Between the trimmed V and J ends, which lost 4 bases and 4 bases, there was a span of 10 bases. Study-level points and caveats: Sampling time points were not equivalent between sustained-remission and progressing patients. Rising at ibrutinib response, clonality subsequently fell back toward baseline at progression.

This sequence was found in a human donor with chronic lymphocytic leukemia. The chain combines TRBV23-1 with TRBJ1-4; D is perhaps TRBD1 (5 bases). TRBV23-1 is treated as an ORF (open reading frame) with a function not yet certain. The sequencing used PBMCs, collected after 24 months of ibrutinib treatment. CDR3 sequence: CASSRRQSNEKLFF. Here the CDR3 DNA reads TGCGCCAGCAGTCGTAGACAGAGTAATGAAAAACTGTTTTTT.